Listed below are T cell receptor beta chains from one sample, sequenced in a study of shared T cell receptors in the human thymus. Data came from immunoSEQ multiplex PCR; TCRdb stores just in-frame clones and leaves some out. The table has approximately 730,000 clones, approximately 83% seen once. The same data also went into a second study, on human thymus T cells.

The source material was thymocytes. The origin of the receptors is a girl less than two years old with a congenital heart defect. Both conserved end residues are part of each CDR3. Each record gives: J gene, V gene, CDR3 protein.

>TRBJ1-1|TRBV5-1
CASRVKSDTEAFF
>TRBJ1-2|TRBV10-3
CAISVRSWDRLQPNYGYTF
>TRBJ1-2|TRBV19
CASNAVSSYGYTF
>TRBJ1-2|TRBV7-9
CASSFRTGVFLVGYTF
>TRBJ1-1|TRBV6-4
CASSPNNRAMNTEAFF
>TRBJ2-3|TRBV14
CASSQEYRGAIGTDTQYF
>TRBJ2-7|TRBV6-1
CASSDLDRGGLEQYF
>TRBJ2-4|TRBV19
CASSTRDRKNIQYF
>TRBJ2-5|TRBV5-4
CASSFSGGGETQYF
>TRBJ1-4|TRBV7-2
CASSSNGTREKLFF
>TRBJ1-5|TRBV19
CASRITGGVGGQPQHF
>TRBJ1-5|TRBV15
CATSRGGGSYNQPQHF
>TRBJ2-7|TRBV10-3
CAISEFRSSYEQYF
>TRBJ2-7|TRBV2
CASSFDRGPSYEQYF
>TRBJ1-3|TRBV9
CASSAPGGLAGNTIYF
>TRBJ2-2|TRBV28
CASSLSRQGAPPGELFF
>TRBJ2-1|TRBV4-3
CASSPVPYNEQFF
>TRBJ2-7|TRBV7-2
CASSQRTIVEQYF
>TRBJ1-3|TRBV5-6
CASSLGGGRSIYF
>TRBJ1-4|TRBV14
CASSLRSRGCREKLFF
>TRBJ2-2|TRBV7-6
CASSPGGSRELFF
>TRBJ2-5|TRBV7-8
CASSLVGGDNTQETQYF
>TRBJ1-2|TRBV4-2
CASRRQGAAGYTF